Listed below are T cell receptor beta chains from one sample, sequenced in a study of T cells in Graves' hyperthyroidism and ophthalmopathy. TCRdb ran MiXCR on the multiplex PCR reads and lists one entry per CDR3 protein. The data contain fewer than 750,000 distinct CDR3 sequences, approximately 14% of them seen just once; the ten biggest clones take up around 13%. Material for sequencing was blood. Source of these receptors: a woman between 45 and 65 years old with Graves' ophthalmopathy. Each CDR3 is given with its conserved first and last residue. A D gene is named only where the DNA matches it firmly. A row's size may be missing; if present it is once, few, many or a size class.

TRBJ2-3 many - TRBV7-6 CASSSDDFTDTQYF TGTGCCAGCAGCTCCGATGACTTCACAGATACGCAGTATTTT
TRBJ2-3 many TRBD2 TRBV7-9 CASSPRTSRDTDTQYF TGTGCCAGCAGCCCTAGGACTAGCAGGGACACAGATACGCAGTATTTT
TRBJ2-7 many TRBD2 TRBV20-1 CSAPTSGRIYEQYF TGCAGTGCTCCTACTAGCGGGAGAATCTACGAGCAGTACTTC
TRBJ2-1 few TRBD2 TRBV6-1 CASKGTRLDEQFF TGTGCCAGCAAAGGGACTAGATTGGATGAGCAGTTCTTC
TRBJ2-1 few TRBD2 TRBV5-4 CANQRELNTEQFF TGTGCCAATCAGCGGGAGTTGAACACTGAGCAGTTCTTC
TRBJ1-4 - - TRBV11-1 CASRSAGGEKLFF TGTGCCAGCAGATCCGCCGGGGGTGAAAAACTGTTTTTT
TRBJ2-1 many TRBD2 TRBV5-1 CASSLVVSGMVNEQFF TGCGCCAGCAGCTTGGTGGTTAGCGGGATGGTCAATGAGCAGTTCTTC
TRBJ2-1 many - TRBV24-1 CATSDSGGDSYNEQFF TGTGCCACCAGTGATTCTGGCGGGGACAGCTACAATGAGCAGTTCTTC
TRBJ1-1 many - TRBV30 CAWSVSRQVEAFF TGTGCCTGGAGTGTATCCCGACAGGTTGAAGCTTTCTTT
TRBJ1-1 many - TRBV11-2 CASSLIENTEAFF TGTGCCAGCAGCTTAATCGAGAACACTGAAGCTTTCTTT
TRBJ2-2 - - TRBV5-4 CASSLVAKTNTGELFF TGTGCCAGCAGCTTGGTAGCCAAAACGAACACCGGGGAGCTGTTTTTT
TRBJ2-1 few TRBD1 TRBV6-2/TRBV6-3 CASQRGQGWSKNSYNEQFF TGTGCCTCGCAAAGGGGACAGGGGTGGTCAAAAAACTCCTACAATGAGCAGTTCTTC
TRBJ2-1 many TRBD2 TRBV7-2 CASSLGLAHNEQFF TGTGCCAGCAGCTTGGGACTAGCTCACAATGAGCAGTTCTTC
TRBJ2-7 many TRBD2 TRBV2 CASSESTSGISYEQYF TGTGCCAGCAGTGAATCGACTAGCGGGATCTCCTACGAGCAGTACTTC
TRBJ2-3 - TRBD2 TRBV4-3 CASSHASSGRADTQYF TGCGCCAGCAGCCATGCCTCTAGCGGGAGGGCAGATACGCAGTATTTT
TRBJ2-3 many TRBD2 TRBV13 CASSTRTSGRTTDTQYF TGTGCCAGCAGCACCCGGACTAGCGGGAGGACCACAGATACGCAGTATTTT
TRBJ2-1 many - TRBV7-9 CASSLVEYEQFF TGTGCCAGCAGCTTAGTTGAGTATGAGCAGTTCTTC
TRBJ2-1 few TRBD2 TRBV15 CATSRRAGGRYNEQFF TGTGCCACCAGCAGGAGAGCGGGAGGCCGCTACAATGAGCAGTTCTTC